In this sample, the clone carrying this T cell receptor beta chain turned up many times. The CDR3 is 14 amino acids. The ends lost 6 bases at V and 0 bases at J; junction bases unmatched: 5. The lymph nodes were axillary draining lymph nodes from breast cancer patients. This sample was included in a study of breast tumors, draining lymph nodes, adjacent tissues. TCRdb used MiXCR to reprocess the multiplex PCR reads, holding one entry per CDR3 protein. The table has about 130,000 distinct CDR3 sequences, 20% to 25% seen once. This sequence was found in a female donor with breast cancer. Some clones in this sample may be carry-over from other donors' samples. The V gene is TRBV12-3 or TRBV12-4, the J gene TRBJ2-7; 7 positions match TRBD1. The sequenced material came from axillary lymph node tissue. The CDR3 loop is CASSKQGISYEQYF. In DNA form, the CDR3 reads TGTGCCAGCAGCAAACAGGGGATCTCCTACGAGCAGTACTTC.